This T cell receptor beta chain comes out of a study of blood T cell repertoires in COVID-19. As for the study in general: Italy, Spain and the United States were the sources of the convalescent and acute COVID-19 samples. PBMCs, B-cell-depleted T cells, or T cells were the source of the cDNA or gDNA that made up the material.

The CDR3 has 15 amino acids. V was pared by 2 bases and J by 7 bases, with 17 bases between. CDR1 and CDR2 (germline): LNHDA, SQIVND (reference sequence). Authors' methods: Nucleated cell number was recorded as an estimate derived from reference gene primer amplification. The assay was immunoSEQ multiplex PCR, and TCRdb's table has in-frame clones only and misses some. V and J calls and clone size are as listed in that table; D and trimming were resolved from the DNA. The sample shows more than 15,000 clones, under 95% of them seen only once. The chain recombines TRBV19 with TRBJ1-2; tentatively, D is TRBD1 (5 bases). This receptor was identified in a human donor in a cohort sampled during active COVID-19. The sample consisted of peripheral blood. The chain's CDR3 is CASSIPGRATGGYTF. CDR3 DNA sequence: TGTGCCAGTAGTATACCGGGCAGGGCGACTGGTGGCTACACCTTC.